The TCR beta chain described here comes from a study of molecular identifiers for immune sequencing clone quantification. Turning to the study itself: In replicates, RNA from around 20,000 or 100,000 naive CD8 cells was divided five ways and four parts were sequenced. General study findings and limits: Clonotypes topping 20 RNA copies carried over 98% of effector molecules but under 1% of naive ones.

This CDR3 region has 14 residues. CDR1 is SGDLS, CDR2 YYNGEE, per germline. Trimming shortened V by 4 bases and J by 6 bases, and 11 bases separated the two germline ends. One entry per CDR3 protein, called by TCRdb with MiXCR from the PCR reads. The sample carries about 500,000 distinct CDR3 sequences, around 23% recorded once. Sorting isolated naive CD8 T cells as CD8+CD4-CCR7+CD45RA+ events. There are a few counts of this clonotype. Its antigen is unknown. The sequenced sample was naive CD8+ T cells from blood, with Jurkat cell RNA spiked in. Subset defined: FACS-sorted CD8+CD4-CCR7+CD45RA+ naive T cells. This sequence originates from a human donor in good health. Some libraries in this study had Jurkat cell RNA spiked in. The V call is TRBV9, the J call TRBJ1-6; a weak D match, TRBD1 (5 bases). CDR3 region: CASSPQGSNSPLHF. As DNA, the CDR3 is TGTGCCAGCAGCCCCCAGGGAAGTAATTCACCCCTCCACTTT.